This T cell receptor beta chain was documented in a study of T cell responses to AZD1222 COVID-19 vaccine. Sequencing used immunoSEQ multiplex PCR; TCRdb keeps in-frame clones, though not all of them. The profile shows 150,000 or so clones, 89% of them singletons. V was shortened by 0 bases and J by 4 bases, with 18 bases between the two germline ends. CDR3 length: 17 residues. The germline V gene encodes CDR1 MGHRA and CDR2 YSYEKL. The clonotype was recovered from an adult in good health. V is TRBV4-1 and J is TRBJ2-5; D unclear. Source: peripheral blood, taken on day 0 of AZD1222 vaccination. The CDR3, as DNA: TGCGCCAGCAGCCAAGATAGAGGATTCCCTAGTCTAGAGACCCAGTACTTC. This sequence encodes CASSQDRGFPSLETQYF.